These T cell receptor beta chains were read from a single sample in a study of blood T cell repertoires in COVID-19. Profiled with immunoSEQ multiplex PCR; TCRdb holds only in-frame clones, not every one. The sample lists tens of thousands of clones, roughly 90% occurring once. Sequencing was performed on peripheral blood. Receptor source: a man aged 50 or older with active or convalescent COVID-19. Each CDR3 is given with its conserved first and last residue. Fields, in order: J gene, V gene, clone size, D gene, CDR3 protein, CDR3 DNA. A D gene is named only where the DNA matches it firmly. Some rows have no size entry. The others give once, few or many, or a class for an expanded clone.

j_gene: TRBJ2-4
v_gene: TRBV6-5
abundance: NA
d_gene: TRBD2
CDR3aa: CASSQTGTRKYF
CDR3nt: TGTGCCAGCAGCCAGACCGGGACTAGAAAGTACTTC

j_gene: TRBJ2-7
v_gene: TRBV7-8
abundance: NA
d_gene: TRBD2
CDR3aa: CASSPGTSGRAFSDEQYF
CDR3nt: TGTGCCAGCAGCCCCGGGACTAGCGGGAGGGCCTTTAGTGACGAGCAGTACTTC

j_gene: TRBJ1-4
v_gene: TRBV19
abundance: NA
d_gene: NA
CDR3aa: CASRTLTVSTNEKLFF
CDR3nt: TGTGCCAGTAGAACTCTGACAGTTTCAACTAATGAAAAACTGTTTTTT

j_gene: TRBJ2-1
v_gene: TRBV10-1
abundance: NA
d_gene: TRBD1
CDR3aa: CASSAAGDRDYNEQFF
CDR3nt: TGCGCCAGCAGTGCCGCAGGGGACAGGGACTACAATGAGCAGTTCTTC

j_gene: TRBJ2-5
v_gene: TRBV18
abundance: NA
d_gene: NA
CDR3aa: CASSPRGTLTETQYF
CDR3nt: TGTGCCAGCTCACCGCGGGGGACACTTACAGAGACCCAGTACTTC

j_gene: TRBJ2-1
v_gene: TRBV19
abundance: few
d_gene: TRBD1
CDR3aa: CASTDRAREGYNEQFF
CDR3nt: TGTGCCAGTACCGACAGGGCTCGCGAGGGGTACAATGAGCAGTTCTTC

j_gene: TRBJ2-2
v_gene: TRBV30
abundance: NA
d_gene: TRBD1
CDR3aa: CAWSRDRGAGELFF
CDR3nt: TGTGCCTGGAGTCGCGACAGGGGGGCCGGGGAGCTGTTTTTT

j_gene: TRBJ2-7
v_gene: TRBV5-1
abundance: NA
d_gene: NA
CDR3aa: CASSGASTYEQYF
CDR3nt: TGCGCCAGCAGCGGGGCATCGACCTACGAGCAGTACTTC

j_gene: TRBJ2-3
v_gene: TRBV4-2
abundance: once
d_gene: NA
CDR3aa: CASSQGDSSDTQYF
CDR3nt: TGTGCCAGCAGCCAAGGGGACTCATCAGATACGCAGTATTTT

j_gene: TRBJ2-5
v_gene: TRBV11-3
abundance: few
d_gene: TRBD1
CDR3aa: CASSLGGTGEETQYF
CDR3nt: TGTGCCAGCAGCTTAGGGGGAACAGGGGAAGAGACCCAGTACTTC

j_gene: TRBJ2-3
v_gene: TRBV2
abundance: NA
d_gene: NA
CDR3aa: CASSIKARTDTQYF
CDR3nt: TGTGCCAGCAGTATAAAAGCCCGCACAGATACGCAGTATTTT

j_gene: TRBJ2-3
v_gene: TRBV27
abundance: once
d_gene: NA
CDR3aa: CASSFITGSTDTQYF
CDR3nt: TGTGCCAGCAGTTTCATCACCGGGTCCACAGATACGCAGTATTTT

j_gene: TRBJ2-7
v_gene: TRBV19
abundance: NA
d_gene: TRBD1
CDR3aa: CASSRGETGVYEQYF
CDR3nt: TGTGCCAGTAGTAGGGGAGAGACAGGGGTCTACGAGCAGTACTTC

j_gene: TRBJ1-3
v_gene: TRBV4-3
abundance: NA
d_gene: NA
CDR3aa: CASSHLTGTSGNTIYF
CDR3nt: TGCGCCAGCAGCCATCTTACAGGGACCTCTGGAAACACCATATATTTT

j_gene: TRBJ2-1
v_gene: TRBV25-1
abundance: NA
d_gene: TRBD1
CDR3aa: CASSGDRGLPNEQFF
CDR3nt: TGTGCCAGCAGCGGTGACAGGGGCTTGCCCAATGAGCAGTTCTTC

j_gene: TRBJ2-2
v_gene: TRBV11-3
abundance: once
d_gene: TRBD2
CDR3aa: CASSFQGGPSTGELFF
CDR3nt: TGTGCCAGCAGCTTTCAGGGAGGGCCTTCCACCGGGGAGCTGTTTTTT

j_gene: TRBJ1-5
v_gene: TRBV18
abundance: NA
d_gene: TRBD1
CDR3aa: CASSPPGQGIQDQPQHF
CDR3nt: TGTGCCAGCTCACCACCGGGACAGGGGATTCAGGATCAGCCCCAGCATTTT

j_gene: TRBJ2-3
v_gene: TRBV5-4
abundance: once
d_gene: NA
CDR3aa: CASSLEAAPSDTQYF
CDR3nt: TGTGCCAGCAGCTTGGAGGCGGCCCCCTCAGATACGCAGTATTTT

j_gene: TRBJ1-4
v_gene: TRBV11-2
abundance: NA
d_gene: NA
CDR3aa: CASSLSRVEKLFF
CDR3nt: TGTGCCAGCAGCTTGAGCAGGGTTGAAAAACTGTTTTTT

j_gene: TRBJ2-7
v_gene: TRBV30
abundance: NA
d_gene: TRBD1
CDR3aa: CAWKRDRTYEQYF
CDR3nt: TGTGCCTGGAAAAGGGACAGGACCTACGAGCAGTACTTC

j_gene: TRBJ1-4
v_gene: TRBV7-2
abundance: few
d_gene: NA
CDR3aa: CASSLVGPWDEKLFF
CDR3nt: TGTGCCAGCAGCTTAGTTGGGCCTTGGGATGAAAAACTGTTTTTT

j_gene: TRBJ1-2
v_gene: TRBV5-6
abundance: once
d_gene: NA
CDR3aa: CASSEGRTYGYTF
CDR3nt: TGTGCCAGCAGCGAGGGGAGGACCTATGGCTACACCTTC

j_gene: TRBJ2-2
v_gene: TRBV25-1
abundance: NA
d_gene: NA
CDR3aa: CASSKETGELFF
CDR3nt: TGTGCCAGCAGTAAGGAGACCGGGGAGCTGTTTTTT

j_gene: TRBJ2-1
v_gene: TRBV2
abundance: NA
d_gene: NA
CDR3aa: CASSEAGGAFFYNEQFF
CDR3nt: TGTGCCAGCAGTGAAGCGGGGGGGGCCTTTTTCTACAATGAGCAGTTCTTC

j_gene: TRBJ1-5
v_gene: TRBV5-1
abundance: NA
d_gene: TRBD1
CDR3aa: CASSPGDREGNQPQHF
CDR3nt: TGCGCCAGCAGCCCCGGGGACAGGGAGGGCAATCAGCCCCAGCATTTT

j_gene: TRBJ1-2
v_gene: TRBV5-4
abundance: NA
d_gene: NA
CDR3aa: CASSLERGRNYGYTF
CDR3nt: TGTGCCAGCAGCTTGGAGCGGGGTAGAAACTATGGCTACACCTTC

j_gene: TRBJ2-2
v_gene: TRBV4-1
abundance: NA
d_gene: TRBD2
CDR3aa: CASSQSSSVRGGIPGELFF
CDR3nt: TGCGCCAGCAGCCAATCTTCGTCCGTCCGCGGGGGGATTCCCGGGGAGCTGTTTTTT

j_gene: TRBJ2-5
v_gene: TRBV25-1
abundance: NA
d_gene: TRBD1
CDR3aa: CASSAAGGRPRGTQYF
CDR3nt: TGTGCCAGCAGTGCGGCAGGGGGTCGCCCCCGGGGGACCCAGTACTTC

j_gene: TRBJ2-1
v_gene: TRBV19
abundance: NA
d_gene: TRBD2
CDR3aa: CASIGTSYNEQFF
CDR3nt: TGTGCCAGTATTGGGACTAGCTACAATGAGCAGTTCTTC

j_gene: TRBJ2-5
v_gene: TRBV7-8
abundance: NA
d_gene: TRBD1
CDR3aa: CASSLDATGNQETQYF
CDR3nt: TGTGCCAGCAGCTTAGACGCGACAGGGAACCAAGAGACCCAGTACTTC

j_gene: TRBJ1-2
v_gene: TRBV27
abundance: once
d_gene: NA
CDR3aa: CASSLSLGAGYGYTF
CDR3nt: TGTGCCAGCAGTTTATCTCTTGGGGCGGGGTATGGCTACACCTTC

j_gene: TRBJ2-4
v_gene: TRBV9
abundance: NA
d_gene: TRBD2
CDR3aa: CASSVTAGGYKNIQYF
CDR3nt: TGTGCCAGCAGCGTCACAGCGGGGGGCTACAAAAACATTCAGTACTTC

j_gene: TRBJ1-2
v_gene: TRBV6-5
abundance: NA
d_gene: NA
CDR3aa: CASEANINRYTF
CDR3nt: TGTGCCAGCGAGGCGAACATCAACCGCTACACCTTC

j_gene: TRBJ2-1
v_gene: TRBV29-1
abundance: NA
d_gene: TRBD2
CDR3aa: CSVQGAGGSDNEQFF
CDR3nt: TGCAGCGTCCAAGGAGCGGGGGGGTCTGACAATGAGCAGTTCTTC

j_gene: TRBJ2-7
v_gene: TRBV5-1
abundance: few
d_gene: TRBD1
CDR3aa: CASSLGQGVREQYF
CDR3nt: TGCGCCAGCAGCTTGGGACAGGGAGTCCGCGAGCAGTACTTC

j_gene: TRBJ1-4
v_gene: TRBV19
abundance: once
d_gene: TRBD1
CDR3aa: CASSIDRVREKLFF
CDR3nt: TGTGCCAGTAGTATTGACAGGGTTAGGGAAAAACTGTTTTTT

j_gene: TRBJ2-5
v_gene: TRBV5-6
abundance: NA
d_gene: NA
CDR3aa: CASSRIPRETQYF
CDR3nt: TGTGCCAGCAGCCGGATCCCTAGGGAGACCCAGTACTTC

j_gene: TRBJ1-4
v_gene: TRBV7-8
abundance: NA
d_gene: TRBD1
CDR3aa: CASSPRQGSIEKLFF
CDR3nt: TGTGCCAGCAGCCCTAGACAGGGATCGATCGAAAAACTGTTTTTT